In this sample, the clone carrying this TCR beta chain turned up once. The antigen remains unidentified. Libraries were prepared by immunoSEQ multiplex PCR; TCRdb keeps only in-frame clonotypes and omits some of them. The sample lists around 1.9 million clones, about 94% occurring once. Naive CD8 cells comprised CD45RO-negative, CCR7-positively selected cells, excluding terminally differentiated effector memory CD45RA+ cells. The entry originates in a study of shared clonotypes between healthy human individuals. Regarding the study as a whole: Clonotypes shared by all four donors outscored non-shared clonotypes in generation probability.

V lost 5 bases and J lost 4; bases outside the gene matches: 6. The germline CDR1 and CDR2 sequences are SNHLY and FYNNEI. The CDR3 covers 14 residues. The TCR originated in a young man in good health. Some clones in this sample may be carry-over from other donors' samples. The chain joins TRBV2 to TRBJ1-1; 8 nucleotides align to TRBD1. Specimen: naive CD8+ T cells from PBMCs. This CDR3 reads CASSSGQGVTEAFF. In nucleotides, the CDR3 is TGTGCCAGCAGTTCAGGACAGGGCGTCACTGAAGCTTTCTTT.